This TCR beta chain was documented in a study of technical replicates of blood from a handful of donors. TCRdb's table, derived via immunoSEQ multiplex PCR, lists solely in-frame clones and lacks some. The sample contains 60,000 to 85,000 clones, approximately 94% of which appear only once. The CDR3 spans 11 residues. Trimming took 3 bases from V and 10 from J; bases not matched to a gene: 2. Germline V gene sequence: CDR1 SNHLY, CDR2 FYNNEI. The sample consisted of T cells isolated from PBMCs. The TCR sequence derives from a human donor in good health. The chain recombines TRBV2 with TRBJ1-1; 7 bases are shared with TRBD1. The CDR3 protein is CASSDNRGAFF. The CDR3 DNA follows: TGTGCCAGCAGTGATAACAGGGGAGCTTTCTTT.